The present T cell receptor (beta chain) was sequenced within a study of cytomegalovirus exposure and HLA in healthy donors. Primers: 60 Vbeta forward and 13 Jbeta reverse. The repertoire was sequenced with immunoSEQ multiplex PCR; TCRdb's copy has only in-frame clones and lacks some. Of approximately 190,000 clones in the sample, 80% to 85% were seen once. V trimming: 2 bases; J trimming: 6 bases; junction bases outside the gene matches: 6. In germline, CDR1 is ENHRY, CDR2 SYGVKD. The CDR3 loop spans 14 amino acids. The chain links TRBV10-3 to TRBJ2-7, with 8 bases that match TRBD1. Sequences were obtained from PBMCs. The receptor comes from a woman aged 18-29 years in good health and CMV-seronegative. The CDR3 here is CAISEQGALGEQYF. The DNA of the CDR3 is TGTGCCATCAGTGAGCAGGGGGCCCTTGGCGAGCAGTACTTC.